This passage covers 17 T cell receptor beta chains from one sample sequenced in a study of CD8 T cells in Susac syndrome. The authors reverse transcribed about 0.5 to 1 ug RNA with random hexamers. MiXCR was run by TCRdb on the immunoSEQ multiplex PCR reads, yielding one entry per CDR3 protein. The sample yields 200,000 or so distinct CDR3 sequences, roughly 96% seen once. The sequenced sample consisted of CD4+ T cells from PBMCs. The receptor source for this set is a human donor with multiple sclerosis.

The chain employs TRBV27 and TRBJ2-7; 10 bases fit TRBD2. Trimming removed 4 bases from V and 5 bases from J; junction bases left unmatched: 14. There are 17 residues in the CDR3. The germline gives CDR1 MNHEY, CDR2 SMNVEV (reference sequence). The CDR3 DNA reads as TGTGCCAGCAGTTCCGCGATCAGGAGCGGGGGGGCCCACGAGCAGTACTTC. This translates into CASSSAIRSGGAHEQYF.

V gene TRBV20-1 combines with J gene TRBJ2-1, with TRBD1 identical over 11 bases. The J segment lost 6 bases and the V segment lost 6 bases, leaving 19 bases of the junction unmatched. The germline CDR1 and CDR2 sequences are DFQATT and SNEGSKA (reference sequence). CDR3 size: 18 residues. The CDR3 is CSAAGTGGRGGQLNEQFF. As DNA, the CDR3 is TGCAGTGCGGCCGGGACAGGGGGACGGGGGGGCCAACTCAATGAGCAGTTCTTC.

The J gene is TRBJ2-7, the V gene TRBV6-6, with a weak D call TRBD1 (6 bases). Germline V CDR1 and CDR2: MNHNY, SVGAGI (reference sequence). This CDR3 is built from 14 residues. Trimming removed 4 bases at V and 2 bases at J, with 12 bases between. Written as DNA, the CDR3 is TGTGCCAGCAGTTTCAGACAGGAGGCCTACGAGCAGTACTTC. Residues: CASSFRQEAYEQYF.

The chain couples TRBV20-1 to TRBJ2-3; tentatively, D is TRBD2 (5 bases). Trimming took 2 bases from V and 4 from J, leaving 7 bases between them. The CDR3 sequence is 12 residues long. CDR1 DFQATT and CDR2 SNEGSKA come from the germline V gene (reference sequence). The CDR3 region has the DNA TGCAGTGCTAGATCCGGGGCAGATACGCAGTATTTT. Translating it yields CSARSGADTQYF.

The rearrangement links TRBV5-1 to TRBJ1-1; no clear D gene. Germline CDR1 and CDR2: SGHRS and YFSETQ. The CDR3 extends over 15 amino acids. The V and J ends lost 0 bases and 6 bases respectively, with 15 bases between them. CDR3 sequence reads: CASSLEFRLRAEAFF. Written as DNA, the CDR3 is TGCGCCAGCAGCTTGGAGTTCCGACTCCGGGCTGAAGCTTTCTTT.

This clonotype was seen a handful of times. The chain's CDR3 is CATSDVGTSGLTQYF. DNA of the CDR3: TGTGCCACCAGTGACGTCGGGACTAGCGGATTGACCCAGTACTTC. The J gene is TRBJ2-5, the V gene TRBV24-1; 11 positions agree with TRBD2. Trimming at V came to 4 bases and at J to 7 bases, leaving 7 bases not matched to a gene. Germline CDR1 is KGHDR and CDR2 is SFDVKD. The CDR3 extends over 15 amino acids.

The CDR3 DNA reads TGTGCCACCTCCACCCGGGGAAAGCCCTACAATGAGCAGTTCTTC. Translation gives CATSTRGKPYNEQFF. V usage is TRBV25-1 and J usage is TRBJ2-1, with D perhaps matching TRBD2 (5 bases). The CDR3 is 15 residues long. Germline V gene sequence: CDR1 MGHDK, CDR2 SYGVNS. V was pared by 10 bases and J by 2 bases, with 18 bases between.

The chain carries TRBV10-1 and TRBJ1-6; TRBD1 aligns across 7 bases. J lost 13 bases, V lost 3 bases, and 9 bases had no gene match. Germline V gene lookup returns CDR1 WNHNN and CDR2 SYGVQD (reference sequence). This CDR3 is built from 14 residues. CDR3 DNA: TGCGCCAGCAGTGAAGGGGCGACAGGGAGGCCCCTCCACTTT. Amino acids: CASSEGATGRPLHF.

The sample holds one count of this clonotype. The chain links TRBV6-2 or TRBV6-3 to TRBJ1-4; D not resolved. CDR1 is MNHEY, CDR2 SVGEGT, per germline. This CDR3 is built from 12 residues. Deletions cut 1 base from V and 8 bases from J, with 5 bases between. CDR3 nucleotide sequence: TGTGCCAGCAGTTACTTTGGCGAAAAACTGTTTTTT. It specifies CASSYFGEKLFF.

For the CDR3, the DNA is TGTGCCAGCAGCGTAGATGCATCGCGGGGGTCCCCTTACAATGAGCAGTTCTTC. Amino acid sequence: CASSVDASRGSPYNEQFF. The chain has TRBV9 and TRBJ2-1, with TRBD2 matching over 7 bases. With 0 bases clipped from V and 4 bases from J, the junction kept 13 bases outside the gene matches. The germline CDR1 and CDR2 sequences are SGDLS and YYNGEE. This CDR3 region has 18 residues. The variable domain in full, with the rest retrieved from reference TRBV9 and TRBJ2-1, is DSGVTQTPKHLITATGQRVTLRCSPRSGDLSVYWYQQSLDQGLQFLIQYYNGEERAKGNILERFSAQQFPDLHSELNLSSLELGDSALYFCASSVDASRGSPYNEQFFGPGTRLTVL.

CDR3 bases: TGCAGCCACCTGACAGATGTGAACACTGAAGCTTTCTTT. Its translation is CSHLTDVNTEAFF. The chain uses TRBV29-1 and TRBJ1-1; a weak D match, TRBD1 (5 bases). V was shortened by 8 bases and J by 0 bases, with 13 bases between the two germline ends. This CDR3 has 13 amino acids. Germline V CDR1 and CDR2: SQVTM, ANQGSEA. The variable domain in full, with the rest retrieved from reference TRBV29-1 and TRBJ1-1, is SAVISQKPSRDICQRGTSLTIQCQVDSQVTMMFWYRQQPGQSLTLIATANQGSEATYESGFVIDKFPISRPNLTFSTLTVSNMSPEDSSIYLCSHLTDVNTEAFFGQGTRLTVV.

The CDR3 region has the DNA TGCGCCAGCACTTCCCGGGCTTCCACAGATACGCAGTATTTT. Protein: CASTSRASTDTQYF. The V gene is TRBV5-1, the J gene TRBJ2-3; D gene unclear. Germline loops: CDR1 SGHRS, CDR2 YFSETQ. The V and J ends lost 6 bases and 2 bases respectively, with 13 bases between them. The CDR3 covers 14 residues.

The genes are TRBV7-9 and TRBJ2-1; 9 bases are shared with TRBD2. CDR1 and CDR2 from the germline V gene are SEHNR and FQNEAQ (reference sequence). V lost 1 base, J lost 7 bases, and 11 bases stayed unmatched. This CDR3 region has 17 residues. The CDR3 region has the DNA TGTGCCAGCAGCTTAGGAGTAGCGGGAGTCTTGGGGAATGAGCAGTTCTTC. Its protein product is CASSLGVAGVLGNEQFF.

The chain joins TRBV30 to TRBJ1-2; a weak D match, TRBD1 (5 bases). The CDR3 runs 13 residues. Germline lookup yields CDR1 GTSNPN and CDR2 SVGIG (reference sequence). V shed 3 bases and J shed 3 bases, with 11 bases lying between them. For the CDR3, the DNA is TGTGCCTGGAGGGGGGGAAATTACTATGGCTACACCTTC. Its translation: CAWRGGNYYGYTF.

This clonotype was seen once. The CDR3 coding sequence is TGTGCCACCAGTGATAGGGGGATCTCCTACAATGAGCAGTTCTTC. Translation gives CATSDRGISYNEQFF. The chain has TRBV24-1 and TRBJ2-1, with a tentative D call TRBD1 (6 bases). The CDR3 contains 15 residues. The germline V gene encodes CDR1 KGHDR and CDR2 SFDVKD. V lost 3 bases to trimming and J lost 0 bases, with 8 bases between them.

The J gene is TRBJ1-3, the V gene TRBV18; D remains unclear. CDR3 length: 9 residues. Germline V gene lookup returns CDR1 KGHSH and CDR2 LQKENI. V lost 11 bases and J 6 bases, leaving 5 bases between the germline ends. This chain's CDR3 is CAGPNTIYF. CDR3 nucleotide sequence: TGTGCCGGTCCAAACACCATATATTTT.

The chain employs TRBV20-1 and TRBJ2-7, with D unclear. Trimming shortened V by 5 bases and J by 3 bases, and 20 bases separated the two germline ends. The CDR3 runs to 15 residues. Germline V gene sequence: CDR1 DFQATT, CDR2 SNEGSKA (reference sequence). CDR3 coding DNA: TGCAGTGCTCCCGTCCCTACCCATTTGGGCTACGAGCAGTACTTC. Amino acids: CSAPVPTHLGYEQYF.